This TCR beta chain originates from a study of cytomegalovirus exposure and HLA in healthy donors. Study context: Earlier, 150 million to 200 million T cells were analyzed, and some 120 million unique TCR beta sequences were found among them. Overall study results and limits: A likely sequencing artifact accounted for one observed cluster of highly shared sequence variants. In a later analysis, at a false discovery rate of 0.05, roughly 17,000 TCR beta sequences were associated with HLA alleles. Altogether, around 160 TCR beta chains were recorded as cytomegalovirus-associated.

The CDR3 length is 15 residues. The V gene's germline CDR1 is SNHLY and CDR2 FYNNEI. Trimming pared 5 bases from V and 0 bases from J, leaving 12 bases between. On this clone: What it binds is not known.

Primers: 60 Vbeta forward and 13 Jbeta reverse. The assay was immunoSEQ multiplex PCR, and TCRdb's table has in-frame clones only and misses some. Of about 110,000 clones detected, around 64% appear once; the ten largest clones hold roughly 9%. V usage is TRBV2 and J usage is TRBJ2-3, with D hard to call. The sequence was collected from a man between 25 and 39 years old in good health and CMV-seropositive. Sequencing was performed on PBMCs. Written as DNA, the CDR3 is TGTGCCAGCAGTTCCCATGGCTCTAGCACAGATACGCAGTATTTT. This gives the protein CASSSHGSSTDTQYF.